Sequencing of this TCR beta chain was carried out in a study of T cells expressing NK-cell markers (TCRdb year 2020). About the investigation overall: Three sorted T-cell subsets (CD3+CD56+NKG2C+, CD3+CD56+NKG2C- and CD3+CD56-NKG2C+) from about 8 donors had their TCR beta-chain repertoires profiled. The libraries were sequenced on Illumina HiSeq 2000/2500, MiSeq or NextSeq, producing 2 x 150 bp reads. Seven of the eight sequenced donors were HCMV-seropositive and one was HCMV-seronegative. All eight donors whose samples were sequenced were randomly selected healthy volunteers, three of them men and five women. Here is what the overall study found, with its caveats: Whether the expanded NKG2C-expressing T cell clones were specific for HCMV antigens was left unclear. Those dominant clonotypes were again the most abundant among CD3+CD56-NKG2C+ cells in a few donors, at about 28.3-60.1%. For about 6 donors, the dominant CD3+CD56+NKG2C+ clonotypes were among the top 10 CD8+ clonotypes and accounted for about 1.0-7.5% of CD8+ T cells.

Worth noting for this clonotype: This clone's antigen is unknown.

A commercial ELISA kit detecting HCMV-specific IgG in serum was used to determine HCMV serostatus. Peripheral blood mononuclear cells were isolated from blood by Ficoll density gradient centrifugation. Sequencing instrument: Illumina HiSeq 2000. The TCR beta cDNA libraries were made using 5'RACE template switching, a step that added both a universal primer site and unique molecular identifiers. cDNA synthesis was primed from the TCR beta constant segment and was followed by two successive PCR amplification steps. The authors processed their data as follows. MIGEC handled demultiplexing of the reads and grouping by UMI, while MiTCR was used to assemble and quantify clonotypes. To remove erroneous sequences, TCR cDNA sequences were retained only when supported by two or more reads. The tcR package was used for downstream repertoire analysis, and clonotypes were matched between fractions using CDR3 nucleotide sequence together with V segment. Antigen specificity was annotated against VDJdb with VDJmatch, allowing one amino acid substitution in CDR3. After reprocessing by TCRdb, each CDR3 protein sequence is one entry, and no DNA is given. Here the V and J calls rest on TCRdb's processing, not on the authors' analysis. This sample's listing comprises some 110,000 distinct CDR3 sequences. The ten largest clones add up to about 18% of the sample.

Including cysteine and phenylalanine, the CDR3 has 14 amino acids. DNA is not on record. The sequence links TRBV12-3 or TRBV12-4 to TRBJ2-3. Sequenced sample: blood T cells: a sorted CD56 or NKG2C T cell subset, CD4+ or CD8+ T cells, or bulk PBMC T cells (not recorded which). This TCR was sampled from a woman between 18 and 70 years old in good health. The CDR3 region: CASSPQVLTDTQYF.